A selection of T cell receptor beta chains follows, all from one sample in a study of blood T cell repertoires in COVID-19. The table came from immunoSEQ multiplex PCR; TCRdb's copy has only in-frame clones and leaves some out. Counted here are 60,000 to 65,000 clones, 72% occurring once; the ten biggest clones make up approximately 5%. Sequencing input: peripheral blood. Every receptor here comes from a woman between 65 and 79 years old with COVID-19, enrolled during active disease. The CDR3 runs from the conserved cysteine through the conserved F or W. D genes are given only for firm matches. Clone sizes are given selectively: once, few, many, or a class where the clone is expanded.

v_call,d_call,j_call,clone_size,cdr3_aa,cdr3_nt
TRBV5-6,NA,TRBJ2-3,few,CASSLLSLSSTDTQYF,TGTGCCAGCAGCTTGTTGTCTTTATCTAGCACAGATACGCAGTATTTT
TRBV2,TRBD2,TRBJ2-2,NA,CASSPLAGAHTGELFF,TGTGCCAGCAGTCCACTAGCGGGGGCACACACCGGGGAGCTGTTTTTT
TRBV12-3/TRBV12-4,TRBD1,TRBJ2-7,NA,CASTAQGIGEQYF,TGTGCCAGCACAGCACAGGGGATTGGGGAGCAGTACTTC
TRBV2,NA,TRBJ1-2,NA,CASTRERDGYTF,TGTGCCAGCACCCGGGAGAGGGATGGCTACACCTTC
TRBV9,TRBD1,TRBJ1-4,NA,CASSGTGATNEKLFF,TGTGCCAGCAGCGGGACAGGTGCAACTAATGAAAAACTGTTTTTT
TRBV19,NA,TRBJ1-6,NA,CASSSRSYSPLHF,TGTGCCAGTAGTTCGCGCTCTTATTCACCCCTCCACTTT
TRBV29-1,TRBD2,TRBJ2-1,NA,CSVHRAGGTNEQFF,TGCAGCGTTCATCGGGCGGGGGGCACCAATGAGCAGTTCTTC
TRBV4-3,NA,TRBJ1-4,NA,CASSHSLRLNEKLFF,TGCGCCAGCAGCCACTCACTCAGACTAAATGAAAAACTGTTTTTT
TRBV19,NA,TRBJ2-2,NA,CASSISRGTGELFF,TGTGCCAGTAGTATTAGTAGGGGCACCGGGGAGCTGTTTTTT
TRBV10-3,TRBD1,TRBJ2-5,NA,CAISERTGQGVETQYF,TGTGCCATCAGTGAGCGTACCGGACAGGGGGTAGAGACCCAGTACTTC
TRBV9,NA,TRBJ1-1,NA,CASSASGDTEAFF,TGTGCCAGCAGCGCTTCCGGGGACACTGAAGCTTTCTTT
TRBV28,NA,TRBJ1-2,NA,CASRDWGGIYGYTF,TGTGCCAGCAGGGACTGGGGGGGGATATATGGCTACACCTTC
TRBV6-5,NA,TRBJ1-1,NA,CASRSTAGTEAFF,TGTGCCAGCCGCTCCACGGCCGGGACTGAAGCTTTCTTT